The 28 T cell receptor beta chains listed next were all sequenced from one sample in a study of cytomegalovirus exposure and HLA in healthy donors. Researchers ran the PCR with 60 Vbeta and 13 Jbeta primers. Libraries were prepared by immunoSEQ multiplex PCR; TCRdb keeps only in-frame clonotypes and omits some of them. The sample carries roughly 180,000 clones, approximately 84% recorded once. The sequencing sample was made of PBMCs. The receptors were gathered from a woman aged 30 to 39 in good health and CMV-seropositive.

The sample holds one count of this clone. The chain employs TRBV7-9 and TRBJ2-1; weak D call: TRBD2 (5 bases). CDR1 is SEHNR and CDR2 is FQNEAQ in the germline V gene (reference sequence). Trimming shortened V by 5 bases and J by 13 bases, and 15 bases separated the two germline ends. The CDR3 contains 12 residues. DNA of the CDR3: TGTGCCAGCAGCCCAATGAACCGGGGACAGTTCTTC. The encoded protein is CASSPMNRGQFF.

In DNA, the CDR3 is TGTGCCAGCAGCCCGAGGGGGCGCAGCGATGGCTACACCTTC. This gives the protein CASSPRGRSDGYTF. The gene calls are TRBV11-2 and TRBJ1-2; 7 bases agree with TRBD1. CDR3 size: 14 residues. Trimming removed 5 bases from V and 6 bases from J; junction bases left unmatched: 9. Germline V gene data show CDR1 as SGHAT and CDR2 as FQNNGV.

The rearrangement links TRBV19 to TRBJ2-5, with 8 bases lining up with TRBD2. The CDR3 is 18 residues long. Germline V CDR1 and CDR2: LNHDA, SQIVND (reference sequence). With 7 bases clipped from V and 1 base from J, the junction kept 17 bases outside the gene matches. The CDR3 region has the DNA TGTGCCAGTAAAGGAGGGACGGGAGGGCCTAGAGTCCAAGAGACCCAGTACTTC. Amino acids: CASKGGTGGPRVQETQYF.

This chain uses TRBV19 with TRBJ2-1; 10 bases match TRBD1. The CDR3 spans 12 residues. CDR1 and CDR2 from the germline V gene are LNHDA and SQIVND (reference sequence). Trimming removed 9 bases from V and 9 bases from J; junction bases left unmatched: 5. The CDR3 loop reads CASRDRGSEQFF. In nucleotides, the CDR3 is TGTGCCAGCAGGGACAGGGGCAGTGAGCAGTTCTTC.

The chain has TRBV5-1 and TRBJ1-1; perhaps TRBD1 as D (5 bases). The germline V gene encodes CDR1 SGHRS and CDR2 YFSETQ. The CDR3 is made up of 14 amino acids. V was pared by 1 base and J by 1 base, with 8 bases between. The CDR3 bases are TGCGCCAGCAGCTTGACAGGTGCGAACACTGAAGCTTTCTTT. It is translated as CASSLTGANTEAFF.

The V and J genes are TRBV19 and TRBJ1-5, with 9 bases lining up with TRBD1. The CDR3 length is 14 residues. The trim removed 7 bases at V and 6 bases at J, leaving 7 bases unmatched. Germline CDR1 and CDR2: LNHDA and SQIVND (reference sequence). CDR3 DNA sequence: TGTGCCAGTAAGGGACAGGGTGTTGGTCAGCCCCAGCATTTT. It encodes CASKGQGVGQPQHF.

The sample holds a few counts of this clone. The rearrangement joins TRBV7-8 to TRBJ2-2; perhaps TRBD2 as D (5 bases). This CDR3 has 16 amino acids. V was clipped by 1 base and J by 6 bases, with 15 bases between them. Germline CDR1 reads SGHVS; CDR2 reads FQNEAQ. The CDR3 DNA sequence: TGTGCCAGCAGCTTAGTTCTCTCGGGAAGGGCCGGGGAGCTGTTTTTT. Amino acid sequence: CASSLVLSGRAGELFF.

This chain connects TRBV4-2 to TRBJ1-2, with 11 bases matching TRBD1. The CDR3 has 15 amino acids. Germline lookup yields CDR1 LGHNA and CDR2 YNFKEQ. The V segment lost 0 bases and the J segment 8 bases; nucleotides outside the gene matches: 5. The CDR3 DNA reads TGTGCCAGCAGCCAAGAAGGGACAGGGGGTCGCGGCTACACCTTC. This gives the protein CASSQEGTGGRGYTF.

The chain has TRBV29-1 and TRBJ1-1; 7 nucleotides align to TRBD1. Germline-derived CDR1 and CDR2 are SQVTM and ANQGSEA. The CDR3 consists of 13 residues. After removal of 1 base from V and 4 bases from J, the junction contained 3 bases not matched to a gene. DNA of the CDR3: TGCAGCGTTGAAGTAGGGGGCGTCACTGAAGCTTTCTTT. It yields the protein CSVEVGGVTEAFF.

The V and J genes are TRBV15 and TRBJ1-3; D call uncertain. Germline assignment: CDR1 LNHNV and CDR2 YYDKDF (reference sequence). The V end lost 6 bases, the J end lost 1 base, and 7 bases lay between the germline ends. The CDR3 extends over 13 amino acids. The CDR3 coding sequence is TGTGCCACCAGTATACAATCTGGAAACACCATATATTTT. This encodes CATSIQSGNTIYF.

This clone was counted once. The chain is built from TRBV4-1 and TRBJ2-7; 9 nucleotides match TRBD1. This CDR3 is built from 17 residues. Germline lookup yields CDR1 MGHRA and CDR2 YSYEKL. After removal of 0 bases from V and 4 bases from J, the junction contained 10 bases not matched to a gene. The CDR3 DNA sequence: TGCGCCAGCAGCCAAGATGAAGAGACAGGGGGTATTTACGAGCAGTACTTC. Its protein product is CASSQDEETGGIYEQYF.

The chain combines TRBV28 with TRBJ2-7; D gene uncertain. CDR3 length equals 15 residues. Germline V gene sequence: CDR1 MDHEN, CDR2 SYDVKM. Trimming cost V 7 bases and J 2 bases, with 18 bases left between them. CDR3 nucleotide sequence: TGTGCCAGCATCCCCCCAGGTACGGTGACCTACGAGCAGTACTTC. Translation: CASIPPGTVTYEQYF.

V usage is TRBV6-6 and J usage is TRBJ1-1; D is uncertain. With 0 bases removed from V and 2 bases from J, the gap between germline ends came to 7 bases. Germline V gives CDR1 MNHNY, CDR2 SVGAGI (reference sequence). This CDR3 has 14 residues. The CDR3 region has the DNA TGTGCCAGCAGTTACTCGACAACCAACACTGAAGCTTTCTTT. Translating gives CASSYSTTNTEAFF.

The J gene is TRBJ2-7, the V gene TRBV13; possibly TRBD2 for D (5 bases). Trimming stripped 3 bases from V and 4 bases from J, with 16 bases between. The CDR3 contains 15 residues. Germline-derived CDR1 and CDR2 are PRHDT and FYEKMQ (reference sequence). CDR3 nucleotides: TGTGCCAGCAGCTTTACGGGAACTGGGATATACGAGCAGTACTTC. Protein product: CASSFTGTGIYEQYF. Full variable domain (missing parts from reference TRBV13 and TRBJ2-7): AAGVIQSPRHLIKEKRETATLKCYPIPRHDTVYWYQQGPGQDPQFLISFYEKMQSDKGSIPDRFSAQQFSDYHSELNMSSLELGDSALYFCASSFTGTGIYEQYFGPGTRLTVT.

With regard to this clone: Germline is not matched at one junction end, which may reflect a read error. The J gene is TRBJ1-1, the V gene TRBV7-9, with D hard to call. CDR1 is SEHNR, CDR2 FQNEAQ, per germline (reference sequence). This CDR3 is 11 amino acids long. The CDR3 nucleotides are TGTGCCAGCAGCTCCGACACGGAAGCTTTCTTT. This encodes CASSSDTEAFF.

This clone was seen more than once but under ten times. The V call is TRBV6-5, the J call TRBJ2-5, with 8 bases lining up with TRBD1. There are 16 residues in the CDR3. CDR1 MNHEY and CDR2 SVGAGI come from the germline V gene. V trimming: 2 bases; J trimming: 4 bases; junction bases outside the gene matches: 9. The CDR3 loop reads CASSYTPSGGVETQYF. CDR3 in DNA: TGTGCCAGCAGTTACACACCCTCAGGGGGCGTAGAGACCCAGTACTTC.

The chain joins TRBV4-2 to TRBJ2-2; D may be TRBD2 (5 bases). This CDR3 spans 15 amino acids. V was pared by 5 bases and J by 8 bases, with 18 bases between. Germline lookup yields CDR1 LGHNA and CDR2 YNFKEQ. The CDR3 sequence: CASSYPAGESGELFF. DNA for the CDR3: TGTGCCAGCAGCTACCCAGCCGGGGAATCGGGGGAGCTGTTTTTT.

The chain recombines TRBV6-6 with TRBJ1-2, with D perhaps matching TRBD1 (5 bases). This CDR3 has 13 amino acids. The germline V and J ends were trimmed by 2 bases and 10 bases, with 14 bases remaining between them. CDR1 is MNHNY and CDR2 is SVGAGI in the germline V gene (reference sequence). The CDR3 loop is CASSYGAGPLYTF. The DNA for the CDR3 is TGTGCCAGCAGTTACGGGGCAGGGCCCCTCTACACCTTC.

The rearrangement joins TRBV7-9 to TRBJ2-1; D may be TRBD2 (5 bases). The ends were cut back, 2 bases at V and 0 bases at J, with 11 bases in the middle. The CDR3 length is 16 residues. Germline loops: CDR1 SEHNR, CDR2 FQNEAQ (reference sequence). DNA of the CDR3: TGTGCCAGCAGCTTAATGGGAGAAAGCTCCTACAATGAGCAGTTCTTC. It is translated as CASSLMGESSYNEQFF.

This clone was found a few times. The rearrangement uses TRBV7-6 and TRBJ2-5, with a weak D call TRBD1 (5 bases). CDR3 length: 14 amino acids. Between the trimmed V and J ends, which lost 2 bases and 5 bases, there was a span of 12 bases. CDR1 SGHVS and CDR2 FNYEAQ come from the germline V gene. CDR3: CASSLTWGIETQYF. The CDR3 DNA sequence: TGTGCCAGCAGCTTAACCTGGGGCATTGAGACCCAGTACTTC.

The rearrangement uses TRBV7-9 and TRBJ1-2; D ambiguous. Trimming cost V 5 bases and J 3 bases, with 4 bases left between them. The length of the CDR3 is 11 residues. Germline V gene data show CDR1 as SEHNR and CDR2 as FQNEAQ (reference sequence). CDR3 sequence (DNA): TGTGCCAGCAGCCTACACTATGGCTACACCTTC. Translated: CASSLHYGYTF.

The CDR3 protein is CASSFPGGGYEQYF. In nucleotides, the CDR3 is TGTGCCAGCAGCTTCCCAGGAGGAGGCTACGAGCAGTACTTC. The gene calls are TRBV7-9 and TRBJ2-7, with D perhaps TRBD2 (5 bases). From germline, CDR1 is SEHNR and CDR2 FQNEAQ (reference sequence). The CDR3 is 14 residues long. V was trimmed by 3 bases and J by 3 bases, leaving 12 bases between them.

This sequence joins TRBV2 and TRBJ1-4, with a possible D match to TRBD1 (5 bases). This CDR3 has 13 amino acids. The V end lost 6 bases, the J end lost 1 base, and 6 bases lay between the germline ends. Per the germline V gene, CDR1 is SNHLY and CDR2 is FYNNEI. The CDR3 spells CASSRETNEKLFF. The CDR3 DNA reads TGTGCCAGCAGCAGGGAAACTAATGAAAAACTGTTTTTT.

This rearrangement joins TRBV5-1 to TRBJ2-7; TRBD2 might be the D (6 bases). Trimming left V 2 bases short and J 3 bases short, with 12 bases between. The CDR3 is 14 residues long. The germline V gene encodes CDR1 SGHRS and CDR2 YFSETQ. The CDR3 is CASSFNLASYEQYF. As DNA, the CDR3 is TGCGCCAGCAGCTTTAACCTAGCGAGCTACGAGCAGTACTTC.

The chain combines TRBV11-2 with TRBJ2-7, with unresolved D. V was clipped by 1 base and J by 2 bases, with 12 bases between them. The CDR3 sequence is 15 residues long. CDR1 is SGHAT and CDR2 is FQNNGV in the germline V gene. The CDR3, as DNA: TGTGCCAGCAGCTTAGGCGGTCCCCCCGCCTACGAGCAGTACTTC. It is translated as CASSLGGPPAYEQYF.

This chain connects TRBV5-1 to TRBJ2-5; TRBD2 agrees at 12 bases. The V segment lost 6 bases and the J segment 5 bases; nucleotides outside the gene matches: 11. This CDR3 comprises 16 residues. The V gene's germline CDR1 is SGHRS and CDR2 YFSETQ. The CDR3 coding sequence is TGCGCCAGCATGTCCGCTAGCGGGGGGGCCTTTGAGACCCAGTACTTC. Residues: CASMSASGGAFETQYF.

The CDR3 is CASSFGAGGRGYTF. As DNA, the CDR3 is TGTGCCAGCAGTTTCGGGGCAGGGGGGCGTGGCTACACCTTC. J is TRBJ1-2 and V is TRBV28; 7 bases map to TRBD1. Germline V gene data show CDR1 as MDHEN and CDR2 as SYDVKM. After removal of 3 bases from V and 7 bases from J, the junction contained 8 bases not matched to a gene. The CDR3 covers 14 residues.

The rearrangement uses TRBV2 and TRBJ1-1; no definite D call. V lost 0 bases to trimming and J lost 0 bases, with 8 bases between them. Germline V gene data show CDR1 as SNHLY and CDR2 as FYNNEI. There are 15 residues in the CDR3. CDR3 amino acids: CASSEAERMNTEAFF. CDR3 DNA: TGTGCCAGCAGTGAAGCAGAGAGGATGAACACTGAAGCTTTCTTT.